The 20 T cell receptor beta chains reported below all come from one sample, sequenced in a study of response to subunit inactivated influenza vaccine. Each CDR3 protein gets one entry after TCRdb re-called the RT-PCR reads with MiXCR. The sample holds over 400,000 distinct CDR3 sequences, over 10% seen once. Sequencing was performed on PBMCs from blood, taken more than 35 days after vaccination. These receptors originate from a man in his fifties or sixties who received an inactivated influenza vaccine.

This clonotype occurred a few times. V usage is TRBV28 and J usage is TRBJ2-7; D is perhaps TRBD2 (5 bases). From germline, CDR1 is MDHEN and CDR2 SYDVKM. V shed 2 bases and J shed 2 bases, with 13 bases lying between them. The CDR3 loop spans 15 amino acids. The CDR3 region has the DNA TGTGCCAGCAGTTTAATGGGAGCCCTTGCCTACGAGCAGTACTTC. Its protein is CASSLMGALAYEQYF. Full variable domain (outside the CDR3, taken from reference TRBV28 and TRBJ2-7): DVKVTQSSRYLVKRTGEKVFLECVQDMDHENMFWYRQDPGLGLRLIYFSYDVKMKEKGDIPEGYSVSREKKERFSLILESASTNQTSMYLCASSLMGALAYEQYFGPGTRLTVT.

This clonotype was seen many times. The V call is TRBV6-2 or TRBV6-3, the J call TRBJ2-6; maybe TRBD1 (5 bases). V was pared by 6 bases and J by 0 bases, with 9 bases between. Germline CDR1 reads MNHEY; CDR2 reads SVGEGT. There are 15 residues in the CDR3. CDR3 nucleotides: TGTGCCAGCAGACAAGACAGCTCTGGGGCCAACGTCCTGACTTTC. It is translated as CASRQDSSGANVLTF.

There are a few counts of this clonotype. The chain is built from TRBV6-5 and TRBJ2-7, with 7 bases matching TRBD1. V lost 0 bases, J lost 1 base, and 9 bases stayed unmatched. From germline, CDR1 is MNHEY and CDR2 SVGAGI. The length of the CDR3 is 17 residues. The CDR3 here is CASSYSWGQTNSYEQYF. CDR3 coding DNA: TGTGCCAGCAGTTACTCTTGGGGACAGACTAATTCCTACGAGCAGTACTTC.

This chain joins TRBV29-1 and TRBJ2-1; 7 bases agree with TRBD2. This CDR3 region has 13 residues. Germline V CDR1 and CDR2: SQVTM, ANQGSEA. Unmatched junction bases numbered 11, after V lost 6 bases and J lost 9 bases. The chain's CDR3 is CSVGLRLAGEQFF. The CDR3 DNA is TGCAGCGTGGGCCTTCGACTAGCTGGTGAGCAGTTCTTC.

This chain connects TRBV7-9 to TRBJ2-5; 8 bases are a match to TRBD1. V trimming: 6 bases; J trimming: 6 bases; junction bases outside the gene matches: 12. The germline gives CDR1 SEHNR, CDR2 FQNEAQ (reference sequence). The CDR3 runs 15 residues. The CDR3 DNA is TGTGCCAGCAGACTCGGACAGGGTGTACCGAAGACCCAGTACTTC. It encodes CASRLGQGVPKTQYF.

This clonotype was counted at least ten times. The genes are TRBV5-6 and TRBJ2-1; 8 bases are a match to TRBD2. The CDR3 sequence is 15 residues long. The germline CDR1 and CDR2 sequences are SGHDT and YYEEEE. After removal of 1 base from V and 9 bases from J, the junction contained 9 bases not matched to a gene. The CDR3 bases are TGTGCCAGCAGCTTGATGACGAGCGGGAGCGGTGAGCAGTTCTTC. It specifies CASSLMTSGSGEQFF. Looking up the rest from reference TRBV5-6 and TRBJ2-1 gives the full variable domain: DAGVTQSPTHLIKTRGQQVTLRCSPKSGHDTVSWYQQALGQGPQFIFQYYEEEERQRGNFPDRFSGHQFPNYSSELNVNALLLGDSALYLCASSLMTSGSGEQFFGPGTRLTVL.

This chain connects TRBV4-1 to TRBJ2-7; D remains ambiguous. V lost 0 bases to trimming and J lost 4 bases, with 13 bases between them. This CDR3 comprises 15 residues. Germline V gives CDR1 MGHRA, CDR2 YSYEKL. This CDR3 is CASSQDPGPWYEQYF. The CDR3 coding sequence is TGCGCCAGCAGCCAAGATCCTGGCCCCTGGTACGAGCAGTACTTC.

The chain couples TRBV30 to TRBJ1-5; D uncertain. V lost 2 bases to trimming and J lost 4 bases, with 6 bases between them. The CDR3 spans 12 residues. In germline, CDR1 is GTSNPN, CDR2 SVGIG (reference sequence). The CDR3 bases are TGTGCCTGGAGTCCGGGGAATCAGCCCCAGCATTTT. This encodes CAWSPGNQPQHF.

This clonotype was detected ten times or more. J is TRBJ2-1 and V is TRBV20-1; TRBD2 agrees at 8 bases. Germline V gene sequence: CDR1 DFQATT, CDR2 SNEGSKA (reference sequence). This CDR3 has 15 amino acids. Trimming at V came to 0 bases and at J to 2 bases, leaving 3 bases not matched to a gene. CDR3 DNA sequence: TGCAGTGCTAGAGATACACTAGCGGCCTACAATGAGCAGTTCTTC. It yields the protein CSARDTLAAYNEQFF.

J is TRBJ2-3 and V is TRBV13, with TRBD2 matching over 8 bases. The J segment lost 2 bases and the V segment lost 5 bases, leaving 6 bases of the junction unmatched. Germline V gene lookup returns CDR1 PRHDT and CDR2 FYEKMQ (reference sequence). This CDR3 has 15 amino acids. The CDR3 DNA reads TGTGCCAGCAGCCCTCAGCGGGGGACCACAGATACGCAGTATTTT. Translating gives CASSPQRGTTDTQYF.

V is TRBV6-2 or TRBV6-3 and J is TRBJ2-7; no clear D. The CDR3 consists of 14 residues. Per germline, CDR1 MNHEY and CDR2 SVGEGT. V lost 0 bases, J lost 0 bases, and 6 bases lay in between. DNA of the CDR3: TGTGCCAGCAGTTACTCGGCCAGCTCCTACGAGCAGTACTTC. Translation: CASSYSASSYEQYF.

This chain uses TRBV4-1 with TRBJ2-1; 13 positions agree with TRBD2. The CDR3 length is 16 residues. Germline V gene sequence: CDR1 MGHRA, CDR2 YSYEKL. V lost 0 bases and J lost 9; bases outside the gene matches: 5. In DNA, the CDR3 is TGCGCCAGCAGCCAAGATAGACTAGCGGGGGGATTTGAGCAGTTCTTC. This translates into CASSQDRLAGGFEQFF.

This clonotype was counted many times. This rearrangement joins TRBV4-1 to TRBJ1-4; no definite D call. Germline V CDR1 and CDR2: MGHRA, YSYEKL. The V end lost 1 base, the J end lost 4 bases, and 13 bases lay between the germline ends. The CDR3 is 16 residues long. The CDR3 DNA is TGCGCCAGCAGCCAAGCCGGAGGACTGAGTAATGAAAAACTGTTTTTT. Residues: CASSQAGGLSNEKLFF.

The chain joins TRBV5-1 to TRBJ1-1, with D possibly TRBD1 on 5 matching bases. Germline V gene lookup returns CDR1 SGHRS and CDR2 YFSETQ. Trimming shortened V by 6 bases and J by 6 bases, and 18 bases separated the two germline ends. This CDR3 comprises 14 residues. The CDR3 sequence: CASTAGDPVAEAFF. CDR3 DNA: TGCGCCAGCACGGCGGGGGATCCTGTAGCTGAAGCTTTCTTT.

This chain connects TRBV24-1 to TRBJ2-1; 11 nucleotides line up with TRBD2. Germline CDR1 is KGHDR and CDR2 is SFDVKD. V dropped 1 base and J dropped 6; count of bases not matched to a gene: 7. CDR3 size: 17 residues. CDR3 nucleotide sequence: TGTGCCACCAGTGATTTTAGCGGGGGGGCCTCGATCAATGAGCAGTTCTTC. Its protein is CATSDFSGGASINEQFF.

The chain employs TRBV9 and TRBJ2-5; 8 positions agree with TRBD2. Germline V gene sequence: CDR1 SGDLS, CDR2 YYNGEE. J gave up 4 bases and V 1 base, and 6 bases lay outside the gene matches. There are 15 residues in the CDR3. The CDR3 nucleotides are TGTGCCAGCAGCGTAAGCGGGAGATTCTCAGAGACCCAGTACTTC. Its protein product is CASSVSGRFSETQYF.

The chain carries TRBV20-1 and TRBJ2-5; 8 bases agree with TRBD1. The CDR3 consists of 14 residues. V lost 8 bases and J lost 4; bases outside the gene matches: 12. The germline CDR1 and CDR2 sequences are DFQATT and SNEGSKA (reference sequence). The CDR3 spells CSITGQGMIETQYF. DNA for the CDR3: TGCAGTATCACCGGACAGGGAATGATAGAGACCCAGTACTTC.

This clonotype has a handful of counts. J is TRBJ1-5 and V is TRBV20-1; TRBD1 agrees at 8 bases. This CDR3 comprises 17 residues. In germline, CDR1 is DFQATT, CDR2 SNEGSKA (reference sequence). Trimming cost V 5 bases and J 1 base; bases outside gene matches: 13. CDR3 DNA: TGCAGTGCTCGGGGACAGGAAAGGTTATGGAGCAATCAGCCCCAGCATTTT. Protein sequence: CSARGQERLWSNQPQHF.

The rearrangement uses TRBV7-9 and TRBJ2-2; D unresolved. This CDR3 spans 16 amino acids. V gave up 0 bases and J gave up 2 bases, with 10 bases separating them. Germline values: CDR1 SEHNR, CDR2 FQNEAQ (reference sequence). Here the CDR3 DNA reads TGTGCCAGCAGCTTAGCGGGCCGGTTAAACACCGGGGAGCTGTTTTTT. Translation: CASSLAGRLNTGELFF.

This clonotype was counted between two and nine times. Its ends do not fully match the called genes, so a read error is possible. The J gene is TRBJ2-7, the V gene TRBV20-1; D gene ambiguous. Germline values: CDR1 DFQATT, CDR2 SNEGSKA (reference sequence). The CDR3 runs to 12 residues. CDR3 in amino acids: CSARDMGYGQYF. CDR3 bases: TGCAGTGCTAGAGATATGGGCTACGGGCAGTACTTC.